One and the same sample provided the 2 T cell receptor beta chains below, sequenced in a study of T cell responses to AZD1222 COVID-19 vaccine. Sequencing was performed with immunoSEQ multiplex PCR; in TCRdb, only in-frame clones are kept and a portion is missing. The sample records under 130,000 clones, about 80% being singletons. The sample consisted of peripheral blood, taken on day 0 of AZD1222 vaccination. These receptor sequences come from an adult in good health.

In this sample, this clone turned up a few times. The CDR3: CASSLAGGTHNEQFF. CDR3 nucleotides: TGCGCCAGCAGCCTGGCGGGGGGAACTCACAATGAGCAGTTCTTC. The rearrangement uses TRBV5-1 and TRBJ2-1; TRBD2 matches at 8 bases. CDR3 length: 15 residues. V shed 4 bases, J shed 5 bases, and the junction held 8 bases outside the gene matches. CDR1 is SGHRS, CDR2 YFSETQ, per germline. The whole variable domain, filled in from reference TRBV5-1 and TRBJ2-1, reads KAGVTQTPRYLIKTRGQQVTLSCSPISGHRSVSWYQQTPGQGLQFLFEYFSETQRNKGNFPGRFSGRQFSNSRSEMNVSTLELGDSALYLCASSLAGGTHNEQFFGPGTRLTVL.

V and J are TRBV20-1 and TRBJ1-1; D is ambiguous. The CDR3 contains 11 residues. CDR1 DFQATT and CDR2 SNEGSKA come from the germline V gene (reference sequence). The ends were cut back, 3 bases at V and 4 bases at J, with 6 bases in the middle. As DNA, the CDR3 is TGCAGTGCTAGGGCTAGCACTGAAGCTTTCTTT. It specifies CSARASTEAFF.